This T cell receptor (beta chain) was obtained from a study of blood T cell repertoires in COVID-19. Study as a whole: The origin of the acute and convalescent COVID-19 samples was the United States, Italy and Spain. PBMCs, B-cell-depleted T cells, or T cells were the source of the cDNA or gDNA that made up the material.

This CDR3 region has 13 residues. Trimming pared 2 bases from V and 4 bases from J, leaving 9 bases between. Cohort allocation depended upon clinical history that participants reported. Using immunoSEQ multiplex PCR, the repertoire was profiled, and TCRdb retains in-frame clones only, with some absent. The data contain roughly 430,000 clones, approximately 85% of them seen just once; the ten biggest clones take up 2% to 2.5%. The V call is TRBV12-3 or TRBV12-4, the J call TRBJ2-7, with a tentative D call TRBD2 (6 bases). Material: PBMCs or T cells enriched from blood (not recorded which). This clonotype was obtained from a woman aged 40 to 55 with acute COVID-19. Here the CDR3 DNA reads TGTGCCAGCAGTTTATATGGGGGGTACGAGCAGTACTTC. This translates into CASSLYGGYEQYF.